The 31 T cell receptor beta chains presented below share a single source sample, sequenced in a study of shared clonotypes between healthy human individuals. TCRdb keeps only in-frame clones here, not all; method: immunoSEQ multiplex PCR. Here the sample spans about 2 million clones, roughly 94% being singletons. As defined, naive CD8 cells were CD45RO-negative and positively selected for CCR7, with terminally differentiated effector memory CD45RA+ cells excluded. Material: naive CD8+ T cells sorted from blood. These TCRs come from a man aged 18 to 30 in good health.

V gene TRBV27 combines with J gene TRBJ2-1; no clear D. Trimming removed 2 bases from V and 5 bases from J, with 10 bases in between. The germline V gene has CDR1 MNHEY and CDR2 SMNVEV (reference sequence). The CDR3 covers 14 residues. Here the CDR3 DNA reads TGTGCCAGCAGTTTAGTTTCCAGTGACAATGAGCAGTTCTTC. Its translation: CASSLVSSDNEQFF.

The V and J genes are TRBV5-1 and TRBJ2-7; 8 bases fit TRBD1. Germline V gives CDR1 SGHRS, CDR2 YFSETQ. The junction had 10 bases not matched to a gene; V was cut back by 4 bases and J by 4 bases. This CDR3 has 15 residues. CDR3 residues: CASSLRQGSKYEQYF. CDR3 coding DNA: TGCGCCAGCAGCCTCCGACAGGGGAGTAAGTACGAGCAGTACTTC.

This sequence joins TRBV7-2 and TRBJ2-7; either TRBD1 or TRBD2 may fit D (7 bases each). Germline CDR1 and CDR2: SGHTA and FQGNSA. V was trimmed by 1 base and J by 3 bases, leaving 19 bases between them. This CDR3 comprises 17 residues. The CDR3 DNA follows: TGTGCCAGCAGCTTAGACCACAGGGGACTACTCAGCTACGAGCAGTACTTC. Its protein product is CASSLDHRGLLSYEQYF.

This chain connects TRBV13 to TRBJ2-7, with 7 bases identical to TRBD2. CDR3 length equals 14 residues. J lost 4 bases, V lost 4 bases, and 7 bases had no gene match. Looked up from germline, CDR1 is PRHDT and CDR2 is FYEKMQ (reference sequence). The chain's CDR3 is CASSYPGGRYEQYF. Here the CDR3 DNA reads TGTGCCAGCAGCTACCCGGGCGGGAGATACGAGCAGTACTTC.

The V and J genes are TRBV7-9 and TRBJ2-5; possibly TRBD2 for D (7 bases). The CDR3 contains 14 residues. V lost 6 bases, J lost 2 bases, and 13 bases lay in between. CDR1 and CDR2 from the germline V gene are SEHNR and FQNEAQ (reference sequence). CDR3 residues: CASRVGGPQETQYF. As DNA, the CDR3 is TGTGCCAGCAGAGTCGGGGGGCCTCAAGAGACCCAGTACTTC.

The chain is built from TRBV5-6 and TRBJ1-1; D uncertain. The CDR3 has 13 amino acids. In germline, CDR1 is SGHDT, CDR2 YYEEEE. The CDR3 loop reads CVSGAQGNTEAFF. CDR3 nucleotide sequence: TGTGTTAGTGGTGCCCAAGGGAACACTGAAGCTTTCTTT.

This chain connects TRBV4-1 to TRBJ2-1, with 10 bases identical to TRBD2. CDR1 is MGHRA, CDR2 YSYEKL, per germline. V lost 0 bases and J lost 6; bases outside the gene matches: 5. This CDR3 is built from 16 residues. The CDR3 sequence: CASSQESAGGLNEQFF. The CDR3 region has the DNA TGCGCCAGCAGCCAAGAATCAGCGGGGGGGCTCAATGAGCAGTTCTTC.

This sequence joins TRBV13 and TRBJ2-4; D not certain. Trimming took off 3 bases at V and 0 bases at J, with 3 bases between the two ends. CDR1 and CDR2 from the germline V gene are PRHDT and FYEKMQ (reference sequence). The CDR3 covers 13 residues. The CDR3: CASSFKAKNIQYF. For the CDR3, the DNA is TGTGCCAGCAGCTTCAAAGCCAAAAACATTCAGTACTTC.

In this sample, this clone turned up once. The chain employs TRBV6-6 and TRBJ2-5; 8 nucleotides agree with TRBD2. The CDR3 is 16 residues long. Germline V lookup: CDR1 MNHNY, CDR2 SVGAGI (reference sequence). Trimming cost V 6 bases and J 5 bases; bases outside gene matches: 14. CDR3 DNA sequence: TGTGCCAGCAGCTTCCTAGCGGGCGAAGGAGGGGAGACCCAGTACTTC. As protein: CASSFLAGEGGETQYF.

The chain has TRBV21-1 and TRBJ2-1. TRBV21-1 is a listed pseudogene. The CDR3 totals 20 residues. The CDR3 spells CASSKENPTQQEKKNNEQFF. DNA for the CDR3: TGTGCCAGCAGCAAAGAGAATCCCACCCAGCAAGAGAAAAAGAACAATGAGCAGTTCTTC.

Here the CDR3 DNA reads TGTGCCAGCAGTTCACTAGGGGGTGAGCAGTTCTTC. As protein: CASSSLGGEQFF. The gene calls are TRBV27 and TRBJ2-1; D may be TRBD1 (6 bases). Trimming shortened V by 4 bases and J by 9 bases, and 10 bases separated the two germline ends. Germline values: CDR1 MNHEY, CDR2 SMNVEV (reference sequence). The length of the CDR3 is 12 residues.

CDR3 nucleotide sequence: TGTGCCAGCAGCCCGGACACCGTCTACGAGCAGTACTTC. Amino acids: CASSPDTVYEQYF. The chain uses TRBV5-8 and TRBJ2-7; TRBD1 might be the D (5 bases). CDR1 SGHTS and CDR2 YDEGEE come from the germline V gene. V was pared by 4 bases and J by 3 bases, with 11 bases between. CDR3 length equals 13 residues.

This sequence joins TRBV11-2 and TRBJ2-5; 9 bases map to TRBD1. V trimming: 1 base; J trimming: 5 bases; junction bases outside the gene matches: 8. The CDR3 is 16 amino acids. CDR1 is SGHAT, CDR2 FQNNGV, per germline. CDR3 bases: TGTGCCAGCAGCTTAGTCCTGGGACAGGGCTTGGAGACCCAGTACTTC. It specifies CASSLVLGQGLETQYF. The complete variable domain, with remaining parts taken from reference TRBV11-2 and TRBJ2-5, reads EAGVAQSPRYKIIEKRQSVAFWCNPISGHATLYWYQQILGQGPKLLIQFQNNGVVDDSQLPKDRFSAERLKGVDSTLKIQPAKLEDSAVYLCASSLVLGQGLETQYFGPGTRLLVL.

Regarding this clone: Other DNA sequences from this sample encode an identical CDR3 as well. This chain uses TRBV11-2 with TRBJ2-3, with D unresolved. Per germline, CDR1 SGHAT and CDR2 FQNNGV. CDR3 length: 13 amino acids. V was cut by 0 bases and J by 3 bases, with 4 bases left in between. The chain's CDR3 is CASSLEGTDTQYF. The DNA for the CDR3 is TGTGCCAGCAGCTTAGAAGGTACAGATACGCAGTATTTT.

The V gene is TRBV4-1, the J gene TRBJ2-1; D might be TRBD1 (6 bases). This CDR3 spans 15 amino acids. Trimming took 7 bases from V and 6 from J, leaving 19 bases between them. The germline V gene has CDR1 MGHRA and CDR2 YSYEKL. As DNA, the CDR3 is TGCGCCAGCACCTCAAAACAGGGCCTGGCCAATGAGCAGTTCTTC. As protein: CASTSKQGLANEQFF.

The V gene is TRBV25-1, the J gene TRBJ1-2, with D perhaps TRBD1 (6 bases). Trimming pared 8 bases from V and 5 bases from J, leaving 12 bases between. The CDR3 has 12 residues. The germline CDR1 and CDR2 sequences are MGHDK and SYGVNS. This chain's CDR3 is CASSGQGYGYTF. The CDR3 nucleotides are TGTGCCAGCTCGGGGCAGGGGTATGGCTACACCTTC.

The chain uses TRBV27 and TRBJ2-7, with D maybe TRBD2 (5 bases). V shed 5 bases and J shed 3 bases, with 17 bases lying between them. CDR1 is MNHEY and CDR2 is SMNVEV in the germline V gene (reference sequence). The length of the CDR3 is 15 residues. CDR3 amino acids: CASSETGLLGYEQYF. In nucleotides, the CDR3 is TGTGCCAGCAGTGAAACCGGACTTCTTGGCTACGAGCAGTACTTC.

The rearrangement links TRBV10-1 to TRBJ2-2; 7 nucleotides align to TRBD1. J was trimmed by 4 bases and V by 4 bases; bases with no gene match: 6. The CDR3 sequence is 15 residues long. Germline CDR1 reads WNHNN; CDR2 reads SYGVQD (reference sequence). The CDR3 reads CASSGGQALTGELFF. The DNA of the CDR3 is TGCGCCAGCAGTGGTGGACAGGCGCTCACCGGGGAGCTGTTTTTT.

The V call is TRBV5-1, the J call TRBJ1-2, with 7 positions matching TRBD1. CDR1 is SGHRS and CDR2 is YFSETQ in the germline V gene. The CDR3 loop spans 18 amino acids. Trimming removed 2 bases from V and 1 base from J; junction bases left unmatched: 14. CDR3 bases: TGCGCCAGCAGCTTTGGGAGTCCGACTCGGGACAGTAACTATGGCTACACCTTC. It yields the protein CASSFGSPTRDSNYGYTF.

This clone appeared once. This rearrangement joins TRBV7-2 to TRBJ2-1; 9 bases map to TRBD2. V shed 8 bases and J 4 bases; nucleotides not matched to a gene: 9. The CDR3 is 15 residues long. The germline CDR1 and CDR2 sequences are SGHTA and FQGNSA. The CDR3, as DNA: TGTGCCAGCCTCGAGTTAGCGGGAGCGTACAATGAGCAGTTCTTC. Residues: CASLELAGAYNEQFF. Full variable domain (outside the CDR3, taken from reference TRBV7-2 and TRBJ2-1): GAGVSQSPSNKVTEKGKDVELRCDPISGHTALYWYRQSLGQGLEFLIYFQGNSAPDKSGLPSDRFSAERTGGSVSTLTIQRTQQEDSAVYLCASLELAGAYNEQFFGPGTRLTVL.

V and J are TRBV11-2 and TRBJ1-1; D unresolved. The CDR3 totals 15 residues. Trimming shortened V by 1 base and J by 1 base, and 10 bases separated the two germline ends. Germline-derived CDR1 and CDR2 are SGHAT and FQNNGV. This chain's CDR3 is CASSLGGVGNTEAFF. Here the CDR3 DNA reads TGTGCCAGCAGCTTAGGAGGAGTCGGGAACACTGAAGCTTTCTTT.

The chain links TRBV4-1 to TRBJ2-7; a possible D gene is TRBD2 (5 bases). Germline values: CDR1 MGHRA, CDR2 YSYEKL. Trimming took off 1 base at V and 2 bases at J, with 9 bases between the two ends. The CDR3 totals 14 residues. CDR3 in amino acids: CASSQVGETYEQYF. As DNA, the CDR3 is TGCGCCAGCAGCCAAGTCGGGGAAACCTACGAGCAGTACTTC.

This clone has only one observation. The rearrangement uses TRBV10-3 and TRBJ2-7; the D call may be TRBD1 or TRBD2 (5 bases each). Germline CDR1 reads ENHRY; CDR2 reads SYGVKD. V dropped 5 bases and J dropped 5 bases, with 10 bases sitting between them. CDR3 length: 12 residues. CDR3 in amino acids: CAISRVGDEQYF. CDR3 coding DNA: TGTGCCATCAGTCGGGTGGGGGACGAGCAGTACTTC.

This chain connects TRBV7-9 to TRBJ1-6; D gene uncertain. Germline V CDR1 and CDR2: SEHNR, FQNEAQ (reference sequence). CDR3 size: 15 residues. Trimming stripped 4 bases from V and 8 bases from J, with 15 bases between. The CDR3 region is CASSYSGTQDSPLHF. In DNA, the CDR3 is TGTGCCAGCAGCTATTCGGGTACCCAAGATTCACCCCTCCACTTT.

This clone was seen once. V usage is TRBV29-1 and J usage is TRBJ1-1, with D possibly matching TRBD1 (6 bases). Per the germline V gene, CDR1 is SQVTM and CDR2 is ANQGSEA. Trimming pared 3 bases from V and 2 bases from J, leaving 16 bases between. The CDR3 is 15 residues long. The CDR3 DNA follows: TGCAGCGTTGATCAACGGGGGCGGATCAACACTGAAGCTTTCTTT. Encoded protein: CSVDQRGRINTEAFF.

The rearrangement joins TRBV20-1 to TRBJ1-1; no definite D call. V lost 6 bases to trimming and J lost 11 bases, with 13 bases between them. This CDR3 is built from 10 residues. CDR1 and CDR2 (germline): DFQATT, SNEGSKA (reference sequence). CDR3: CSASFFAAFF. CDR3 nucleotide sequence: TGCAGTGCCTCGTTCTTTGCGGCTTTCTTT.

This chain connects TRBV19 to TRBJ2-1, with TRBD2 identical over 8 bases. V lost 10 bases to trimming and J lost 8 bases; unmatched junction nucleotides: 10. This CDR3 contains 13 residues. The V gene's germline CDR1 is LNHDA and CDR2 SQIVND (reference sequence). CDR3 loop: CATLGSGSHEQFF. CDR3 in DNA: TGTGCCACCCTGGGAAGCGGGAGCCATGAGCAGTTCTTC.

The chain employs TRBV4-3 and TRBJ1-5, with a tentative D call TRBD1 (5 bases). The V and J ends lost 6 bases and 1 base respectively, with 13 bases between them. The CDR3 is made up of 15 amino acids. The germline CDR1 and CDR2 sequences are LGHNA and YSLEER. The CDR3 region has the DNA TGCGCCAGCAGTCCAGGGCGGTGGAGCAATCAGCCCCAGCATTTT. Translated, it gives CASSPGRWSNQPQHF.

The chain couples TRBV2 to TRBJ2-1, with 12 nucleotides matching TRBD2. CDR1 and CDR2 from the germline V gene are SNHLY and FYNNEI. The CDR3 length is 19 residues. V trimming: 0 bases; J trimming: 3 bases; junction bases outside the gene matches: 9. The CDR3, as DNA: TGTGCCAGCAGTGAAGCGGTGGGACTAGCGGGCTCTTTCTACAATGAGCAGTTCTTC. Its protein product is CASSEAVGLAGSFYNEQFF. Full variable domain (remainder filled in from reference TRBV2 and TRBJ2-1): EPEVTQTPSHQVTQMGQEVILRCVPISNHLYFYWYRQILGQKVEFLVSFYNNEISEKSEIFDDQFSVERPDGSNFTLKIRSTKLEDSAMYFCASSEAVGLAGSFYNEQFFGPGTRLTVL.

The chain links TRBV9 to TRBJ2-2; 12 bases are a match to TRBD2. The CDR3 loop spans 20 amino acids. After removal of 5 bases from V and 4 bases from J, the junction contained 18 bases not matched to a gene. From germline, CDR1 is SGDLS and CDR2 YYNGEE. The CDR3 protein is CASSTTYSQGLAGTTGELFF. Written as DNA, the CDR3 is TGTGCCAGCAGTACCACCTATTCCCAAGGACTAGCGGGAACCACCGGGGAGCTGTTTTTT.

V usage is TRBV28 and J usage is TRBJ1-5; D gene uncertain. The germline V gene has CDR1 MDHEN and CDR2 SYDVKM. The CDR3 is made up of 15 amino acids. V gave up 6 bases and J gave up 3 bases, with 15 bases separating them. CDR3 region: CASRPLTMANQPQHF. The CDR3 coding sequence is TGTGCCAGCAGGCCCCTGACAATGGCCAATCAGCCCCAGCATTTT.